These 21 T cell receptor beta chains were all obtained from the same sample, sequenced in a study of blood T cell repertoires in COVID-19. Profiling relied on immunoSEQ multiplex PCR, and the TCRdb table lists in-frame clones only, not all of them. Of tens of thousands of clones listed, about 80% are singletons. Material for sequencing was peripheral blood. The receptors stem from a human donor in a cohort sampled during active COVID-19.

This clone was observed a few times. The chain recombines TRBV5-1 with TRBJ1-2; D unclear. The CDR3 sequence is 14 residues long. The V end was cut by 5 bases, the J end by 0 bases, with 11 bases between. Germline assignment: CDR1 SGHRS and CDR2 YFSETQ. CDR3 protein: CASSSGGSNYGYTF. In DNA form, the CDR3 reads TGCGCCAGCAGTTCTGGAGGATCTAACTATGGCTACACCTTC. Looking up the rest from reference TRBV5-1 and TRBJ1-2 gives the full variable domain: KAGVTQTPRYLIKTRGQQVTLSCSPISGHRSVSWYQQTPGQGLQFLFEYFSETQRNKGNFPGRFSGRQFSNSRSEMNVSTLELGDSALYLCASSSGGSNYGYTFGSGTRLTVV.

This sequence joins TRBV6-6 and TRBJ1-6; TRBD1 agrees at 7 bases. From germline, CDR1 is MNHNY and CDR2 SVGAGI (reference sequence). The CDR3 is 13 residues long. V shed 10 bases, J shed 3 bases, and the junction held 3 bases outside the gene matches. Written as DNA, the CDR3 is TGTGCCACCCGGGACAGCTATAATTCACCCCTCCACTTT. It encodes CATRDSYNSPLHF.

The genes are TRBV5-5 and TRBJ1-1; D remains unclear. CDR1 and CDR2 (germline): SGHKS, YYEKEE (reference sequence). The CDR3 covers 13 residues. The germline V and J ends were trimmed by 0 bases and 10 bases, with 13 bases remaining between them. CDR3 in amino acids: CASSLEWPLGAFF. For the CDR3, the DNA is TGTGCCAGCAGCTTGGAGTGGCCCCTTGGAGCTTTCTTT.

CDR3 coding DNA: TGTGCCAGTAATTTCGCCGGGGAGCTGTTTTTT. The encoded protein is CASNFAGELFF. V and J are TRBV19 and TRBJ2-2; D is unresolved. CDR3 length equals 11 residues. Looked up from germline, CDR1 is LNHDA and CDR2 is SQIVND (reference sequence). V gave up 7 bases and J gave up 6 bases, with 6 bases separating them.

The chain joins TRBV7-6 to TRBJ2-2; D not certain. Germline V lookup: CDR1 SGHVS, CDR2 FNYEAQ. The CDR3 is made up of 14 amino acids. Trimming cost V 6 bases and J 4 bases, with 12 bases left between them. CDR3 region: CASSPALATGELFF. CDR3 DNA: TGTGCCAGCAGTCCTGCTTTGGCCACCGGGGAGCTGTTTTTT.

This chain connects TRBV5-4 to TRBJ2-5; no clear D gene. There are 13 residues in the CDR3. Germline CDR1 and CDR2: SGHNT and YYREEE (reference sequence). The V end was cut by 1 base, the J end by 3 bases, with 7 bases between. CDR3 loop: CASSLPSEETQYF. CDR3 nucleotides: TGTGCCAGCAGCTTGCCCTCAGAAGAGACCCAGTACTTC.

The genes are TRBV4-1 and TRBJ2-3; 9 positions match TRBD2. Looked up from germline, CDR1 is MGHRA and CDR2 is YSYEKL. The V and J ends lost 1 base and 1 base, in that order; junction bases with no gene match: 6. The CDR3 covers 17 residues. CDR3 sequence: CASSQAFRTSGTDTQYF. The CDR3 nucleotides are TGCGCCAGCAGCCAAGCATTCAGGACTAGCGGCACAGATACGCAGTATTTT.

The CDR3 sequence: CASSAQGLTYEQYF. The DNA for the CDR3 is TGTGCCAGTAGTGCACAGGGGTTAACCTACGAGCAGTACTTC. V is TRBV19 and J is TRBJ2-7, with TRBD1 identical over 7 bases. With 5 bases clipped from V and 2 bases from J, the junction kept 6 bases outside the gene matches. The CDR3 runs to 14 residues. CDR1 is LNHDA, CDR2 SQIVND, per germline (reference sequence).

The chain employs TRBV3-1 (or the pseudogene TRBV3-2) and TRBJ1-2; tentative D call: TRBD1 (6 bases). Germline values: CDR1 LGHDT, CDR2 YNNKEL (reference sequence). The CDR3 has 15 amino acids. V was clipped by 0 bases and J by 7 bases, with 15 bases between them. The CDR3 coding sequence is TGTGCCAGCAGCCAAGATCTCGGGGGGCGGGGTGGCTACACCTTC. Protein product: CASSQDLGGRGGYTF.

The chain has TRBV6-5 and TRBJ1-1, with a tentative D call TRBD1 (5 bases). Germline CDR1 MNHEY, CDR2 SVGAGI. V was shortened by 6 bases and J by 1 base, with 9 bases between the two germline ends. The CDR3 consists of 13 residues. Here the CDR3 DNA reads TGTGCCAGCAGGTCCACAGGGAACACTGAAGCTTTCTTT. As protein: CASRSTGNTEAFF.

The chain joins TRBV2 to TRBJ1-6, with unresolved D. Germline CDR1 SNHLY, CDR2 FYNNEI. The CDR3 is 14 residues long. V lost 8 bases and J lost 14, with 22 bases in between. The CDR3, as DNA: TGTGCCAGCCGGCCCGTCTCTGGGCTGTCGGCCCTCCACTTT. Its translation is CASRPVSGLSALHF.

V gene TRBV2 combines with J gene TRBJ2-6, with a weak D call TRBD1 (5 bases). CDR3 length equals 15 residues. CDR1 is SNHLY and CDR2 is FYNNEI in the germline V gene. V was clipped by 10 bases and J by 4 bases, with 17 bases between them. CDR3 sequence reads: CATSGMQIGANVLTF. DNA of the CDR3: TGTGCCACCTCAGGGATGCAGATAGGGGCCAACGTCCTGACTTTC.

The chain uses TRBV11-2 and TRBJ1-3, with TRBD1 as a possible D gene (6 bases). CDR1 and CDR2 (germline): SGHAT, FQNNGV. The CDR3 runs to 14 residues. V was shortened by 4 bases and J by 7 bases, with 14 bases between the two germline ends. CDR3: CASSSVSQGNTIYF. The CDR3 DNA follows: TGTGCCAGCAGCTCCGTCTCCCAGGGGAACACCATATATTTT.

This chain uses TRBV5-1 with TRBJ2-1; possible D gene TRBD2, 7 bases. Germline lookup yields CDR1 SGHRS and CDR2 YFSETQ. The CDR3 has 15 amino acids. V was clipped by 0 bases and J by 5 bases, with 12 bases between them. The CDR3 DNA is TGCGCCAGCAGCTTGGCAGCGGGACAAAACAATGAGCAGTTCTTC. Its translation: CASSLAAGQNNEQFF. Full variable domain (rest looked up from reference TRBV5-1 and TRBJ2-1): KAGVTQTPRYLIKTRGQQVTLSCSPISGHRSVSWYQQTPGQGLQFLFEYFSETQRNKGNFPGRFSGRQFSNSRSEMNVSTLELGDSALYLCASSLAAGQNNEQFFGPGTRLTVL.

CDR3 sequence reads: CASSYSSYNEQFF. DNA of the CDR3: TGTGCCAGCAGCTATAGCTCCTACAATGAGCAGTTCTTC. V and J are TRBV14 and TRBJ2-1; D unclear. Trimming left V 5 bases short and J 0 bases short, with 5 bases between. The V gene's germline CDR1 is SGHDN and CDR2 FVKESK. This CDR3 is 13 amino acids long.

The chain carries TRBV7-2 and TRBJ2-7, with 8 nucleotides matching TRBD1. CDR1 is SGHTA and CDR2 is FQGNSA in the germline V gene. The CDR3 length is 15 residues. Trimming cost V 4 bases and J 3 bases; bases outside gene matches: 8. The CDR3 loop reads CASSSRTGKSYEQYF. In DNA, the CDR3 is TGTGCCAGCAGCTCGCGGACAGGGAAAAGCTACGAGCAGTACTTC.

The V call is TRBV5-1, the J call TRBJ2-7; 9 nucleotides line up with TRBD1. Germline V CDR1 and CDR2: SGHRS, YFSETQ. The CDR3 loop spans 13 amino acids. The junction had 10 bases not matched to a gene; V was cut back by 3 bases and J by 12 bases. CDR3 sequence reads: CASSSTGGAPLYF. Here the CDR3 DNA reads TGCGCCAGCAGCTCTACAGGGGGCGCGCCCCTGTACTTC.

This clone was observed a single time. The CDR3 spells CSGNRNYEQYF. In nucleotides, the CDR3 is TGCAGTGGGAACAGAAACTACGAGCAGTACTTC. The chain couples TRBV20-1 to TRBJ2-7; D call uncertain. V was trimmed by 7 bases and J by 3 bases, leaving 10 bases between them. The CDR3 extends over 11 amino acids. CDR1 and CDR2 from the germline V gene are DFQATT and SNEGSKA (reference sequence).

V gene TRBV6-5 combines with J gene TRBJ2-5, with D perhaps TRBD1 (5 bases). V lost 5 bases and J 1 base, leaving 11 bases between the germline ends. This CDR3 has 14 amino acids. CDR1 and CDR2 from the germline V gene are MNHEY and SVGAGI. The CDR3 DNA reads TGTGCCAGCAGTATTTTGACAGTCCAAGAGACCCAGTACTTC. Its translation is CASSILTVQETQYF.

This rearrangement joins TRBV18 to TRBJ1-4, with D hard to call. This CDR3 has 13 amino acids. CDR1 and CDR2 from the germline V gene are KGHSH and LQKENI. V lost 3 bases and J lost 7, with 9 bases in between. CDR3 nucleotide sequence: TGTGCCAGCTCACCTTCCGGCGGTGAAAAACTGTTTTTT. The encoded protein is CASSPSGGEKLFF. The entire variable domain, with the rest obtained from reference TRBV18 and TRBJ1-4, is as follows: NAGVMQNPRHLVRRRGQEARLRCSPMKGHSHVYWYRQLPEEGLKFMVYLQKENIIDESGMPKERFSAEFPKEGPSILRIQQVVRGDSAAYFCASSPSGGEKLFFGSGTQLSVL.

The chain recombines TRBV30 with TRBJ2-3, with TRBD2 matching over 7 bases. The CDR3 extends over 15 amino acids. Trimming removed 1 base from V and 1 base from J; junction bases left unmatched: 5. Germline CDR1 is GTSNPN and CDR2 is SVGIG (reference sequence). The CDR3: CAWSAPSGRTDTQYF. DNA for the CDR3: TGTGCCTGGAGTGCCCCTAGCGGACGCACAGATACGCAGTATTTT.